Given below is one TCR beta chain in context. Its antigen is not known. This record belongs to a study of T cells in tuberculosis. At the level of the study: The T cells targeted glucose monomycolate, a mycobacterial lipid, via CD1B. Findings of the study overall: The TCR-beta difference was not significant; alpha differences partly reflected length. Smaller distances to GMM-specific TCRs suggested their expansion in active tuberculosis. Using the GMM-specific repertoire gave about 90% accuracy versus about 70% with motifs.

Clones were sequenced by immunoSEQ multiplex PCR, and TCRdb holds only the in-frame ones, with some missing. This sample carries 25,000 or so clones, nearly 90% of them seen once, and the ten largest clones take approximately 6.6%. Source material: PBMCs. The clonotype originates from a donor between 10 and 29 years old with latent tuberculosis or without tuberculosis infection.

CDR3 sequence (DNA): TGTGCCAGCTCACTCCCAGGGGGCTCCTACAATGAGCAGTTCTTC. Its protein is CASSLPGGSYNEQFF. The chain joins TRBV18 to TRBJ2-1, with 7 nucleotides matching TRBD1. CDR1 and CDR2 from the germline V gene are KGHSH and LQKENI. The CDR3 covers 15 residues. The J segment lost 0 bases and the V segment lost 4 bases, leaving 3 bases of the junction unmatched.